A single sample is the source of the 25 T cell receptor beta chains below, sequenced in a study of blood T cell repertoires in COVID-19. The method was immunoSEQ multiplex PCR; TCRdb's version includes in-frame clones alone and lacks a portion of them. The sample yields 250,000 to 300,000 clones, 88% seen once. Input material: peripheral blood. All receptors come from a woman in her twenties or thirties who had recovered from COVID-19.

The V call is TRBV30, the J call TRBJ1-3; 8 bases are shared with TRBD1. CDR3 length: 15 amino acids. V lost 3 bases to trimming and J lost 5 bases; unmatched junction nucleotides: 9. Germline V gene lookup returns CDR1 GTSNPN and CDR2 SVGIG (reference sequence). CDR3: CAWSMTGDRRNTIYF. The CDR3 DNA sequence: TGTGCCTGGAGCATGACAGGGGATCGGCGAAACACCATATATTTT.

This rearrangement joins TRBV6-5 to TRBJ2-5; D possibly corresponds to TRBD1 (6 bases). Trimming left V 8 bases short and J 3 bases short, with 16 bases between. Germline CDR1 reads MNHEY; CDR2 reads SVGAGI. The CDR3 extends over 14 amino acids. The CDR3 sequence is CASGARGKEETQYF. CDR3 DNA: TGTGCCAGCGGGGCCAGGGGAAAGGAAGAGACCCAGTACTTC.

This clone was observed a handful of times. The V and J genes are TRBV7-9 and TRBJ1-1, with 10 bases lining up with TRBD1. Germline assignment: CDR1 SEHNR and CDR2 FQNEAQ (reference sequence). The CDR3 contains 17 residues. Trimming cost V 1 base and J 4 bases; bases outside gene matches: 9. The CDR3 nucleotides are TGTGCCAGCAGCTTAGGTGACAGGGGGCCGGTGAGCACTGAAGCTTTCTTT. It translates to CASSLGDRGPVSTEAFF.

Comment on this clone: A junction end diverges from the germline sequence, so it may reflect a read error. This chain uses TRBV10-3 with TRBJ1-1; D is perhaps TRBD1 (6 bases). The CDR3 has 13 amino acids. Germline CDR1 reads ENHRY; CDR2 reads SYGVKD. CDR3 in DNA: TGTGCCATCAGTGAGTCGCCTAGGGGGTCCTCCCCCTTT. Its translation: CAISESPRGSSPF.

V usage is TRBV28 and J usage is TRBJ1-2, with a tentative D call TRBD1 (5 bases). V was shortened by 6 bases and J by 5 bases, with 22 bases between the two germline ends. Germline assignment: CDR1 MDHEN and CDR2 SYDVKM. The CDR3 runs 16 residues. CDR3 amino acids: CASRGGGNRFPYGYTF. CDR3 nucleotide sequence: TGTGCCAGCAGGGGGGGAGGGAACCGTTTCCCTTATGGCTACACCTTC.

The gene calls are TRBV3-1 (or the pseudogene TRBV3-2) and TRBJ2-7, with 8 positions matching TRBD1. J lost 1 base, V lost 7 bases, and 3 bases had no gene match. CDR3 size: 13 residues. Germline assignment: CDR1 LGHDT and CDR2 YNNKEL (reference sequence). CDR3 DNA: TGTGCCAGCAACGGGGACAGGTCCTACGAGCAGTACTTC. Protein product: CASNGDRSYEQYF.

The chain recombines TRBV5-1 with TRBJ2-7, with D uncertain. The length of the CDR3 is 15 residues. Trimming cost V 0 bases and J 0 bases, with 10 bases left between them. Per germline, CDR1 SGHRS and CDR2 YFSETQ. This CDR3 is CASSLAPPSSYEQYF. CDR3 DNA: TGCGCCAGCAGCTTGGCCCCCCCGAGCTCCTACGAGCAGTACTTC.

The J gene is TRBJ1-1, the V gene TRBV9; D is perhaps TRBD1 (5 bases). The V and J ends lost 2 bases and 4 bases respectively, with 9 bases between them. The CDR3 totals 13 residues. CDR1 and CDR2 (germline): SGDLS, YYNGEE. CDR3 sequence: CASSVGAATEAFF. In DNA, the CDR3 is TGTGCCAGCAGCGTTGGGGCGGCCACTGAAGCTTTCTTT.

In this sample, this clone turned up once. Here the CDR3 reads CASSVDQGIIYF. The CDR3 DNA follows: TGTGCCAGCAGCGTAGACCAGGGGATCATATATTTT. The chain joins TRBV9 to TRBJ1-3; a possible D gene is TRBD1 (6 bases). The CDR3 consists of 12 residues. Trimming took off 0 bases at V and 12 bases at J, with 10 bases between the two ends. The V gene's germline CDR1 is SGDLS and CDR2 YYNGEE.

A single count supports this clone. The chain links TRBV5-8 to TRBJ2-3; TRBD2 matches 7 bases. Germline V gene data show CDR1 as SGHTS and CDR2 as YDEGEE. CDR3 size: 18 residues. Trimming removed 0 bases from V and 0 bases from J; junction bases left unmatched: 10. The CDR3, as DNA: TGTGCCAGCAGCTTGGATGTGGGGAGGGTCGATAGCACAGATACGCAGTATTTT. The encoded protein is CASSLDVGRVDSTDTQYF.

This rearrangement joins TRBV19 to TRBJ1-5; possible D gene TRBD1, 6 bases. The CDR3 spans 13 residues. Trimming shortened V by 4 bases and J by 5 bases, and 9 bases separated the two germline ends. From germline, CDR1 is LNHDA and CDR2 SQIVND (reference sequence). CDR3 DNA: TGTGCCAGTAGTAAGGACAGATATCAGCCCCAGCATTTT. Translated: CASSKDRYQPQHF.

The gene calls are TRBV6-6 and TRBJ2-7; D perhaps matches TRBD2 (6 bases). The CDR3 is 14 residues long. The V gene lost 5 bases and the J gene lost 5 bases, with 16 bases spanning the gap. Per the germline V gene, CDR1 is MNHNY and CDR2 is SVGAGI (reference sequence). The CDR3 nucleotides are TGTGCCAGCAGTCCGACCCGGGGGTCCAACGAGCAGTACTTC. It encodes CASSPTRGSNEQYF.

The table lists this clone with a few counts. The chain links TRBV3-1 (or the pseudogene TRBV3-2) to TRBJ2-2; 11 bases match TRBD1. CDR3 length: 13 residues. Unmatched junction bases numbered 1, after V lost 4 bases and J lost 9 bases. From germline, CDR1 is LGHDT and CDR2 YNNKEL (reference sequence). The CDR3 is CASSRTGGWELFF. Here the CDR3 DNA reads TGTGCCAGCAGCCGGACAGGGGGCTGGGAGCTGTTTTTT.

The CDR3 spells CATRGRPQDTQYF. The CDR3 DNA follows: TGTGCCACCCGGGGGAGGCCCCAGGATACGCAGTATTTT. This rearrangement joins TRBV5-6 to TRBJ2-3; D possibly corresponds to TRBD2 (6 bases). The CDR3 sequence is 13 residues long. V lost 9 bases and J lost 6, with 17 bases in between. Germline V CDR1 and CDR2: SGHDT, YYEEEE. The variable domain in full, completed from reference TRBV5-6 and TRBJ2-3, reads DAGVTQSPTHLIKTRGQQVTLRCSPKSGHDTVSWYQQALGQGPQFIFQYYEEEERQRGNFPDRFSGHQFPNYSSELNVNALLLGDSALYLCATRGRPQDTQYFGPGTRLTVL.

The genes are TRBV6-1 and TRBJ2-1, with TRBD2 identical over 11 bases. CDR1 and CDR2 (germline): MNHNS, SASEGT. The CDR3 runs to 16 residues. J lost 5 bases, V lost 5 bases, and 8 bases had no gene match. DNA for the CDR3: TGTGCCAGCAGTAAAGACGGACTAGCGGGTAACAATGAGCAGTTCTTC. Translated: CASSKDGLAGNNEQFF.

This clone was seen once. As DNA, the CDR3 is TGTGCCAGCAGCCTATCCGGGACAGGCGTTGAAAAACTGTTTTTT. It yields the protein CASSLSGTGVEKLFF. The chain employs TRBV3-1 (or the pseudogene TRBV3-2) and TRBJ1-4; 8 positions agree with TRBD1. Germline CDR1 reads LGHDT; CDR2 reads YNNKEL (reference sequence). J gave up 7 bases and V 4 bases, and 8 bases lay outside the gene matches. The CDR3 has 15 amino acids.

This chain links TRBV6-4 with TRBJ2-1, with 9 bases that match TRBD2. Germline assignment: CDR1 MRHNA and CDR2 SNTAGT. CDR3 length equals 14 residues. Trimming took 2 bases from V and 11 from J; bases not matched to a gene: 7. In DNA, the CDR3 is TGTGCCAGCAGTGACCCCCAGCGGGGGGACAAGCAGTTCTTC. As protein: CASSDPQRGDKQFF.

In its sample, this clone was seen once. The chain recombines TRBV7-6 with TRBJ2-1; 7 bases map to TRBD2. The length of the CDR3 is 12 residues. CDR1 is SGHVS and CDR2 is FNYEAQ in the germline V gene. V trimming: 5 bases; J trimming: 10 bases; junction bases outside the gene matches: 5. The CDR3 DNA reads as TGTGCCAGCAGCCGCGGGGGTTTAGAGCAGTTCTTC. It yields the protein CASSRGGLEQFF. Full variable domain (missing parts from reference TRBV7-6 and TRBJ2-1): GAGVSQSPRYKVTKRGQDVALRCDPISGHVSLYWYRQALGQGPEFLTYFNYEAQQDKSGLPNDRFSAERPEGSISTLTIQRTEQRDSAMYRCASSRGGLEQFFGPGTRLTVL.

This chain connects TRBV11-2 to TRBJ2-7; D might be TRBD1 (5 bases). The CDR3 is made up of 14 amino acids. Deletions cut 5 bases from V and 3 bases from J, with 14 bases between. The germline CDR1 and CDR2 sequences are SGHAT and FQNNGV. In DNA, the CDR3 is TGTGCCAGCAGCCGTGAGCTAGGGGACTACGAGCAGTACTTC. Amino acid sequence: CASSRELGDYEQYF.

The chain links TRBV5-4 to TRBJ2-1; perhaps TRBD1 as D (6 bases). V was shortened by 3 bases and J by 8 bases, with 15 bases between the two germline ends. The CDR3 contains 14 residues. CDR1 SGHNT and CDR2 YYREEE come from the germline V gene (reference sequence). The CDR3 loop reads CASSSQGYDHEQFF. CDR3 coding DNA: TGTGCCAGCAGCTCGCAGGGGTACGATCATGAGCAGTTCTTC.

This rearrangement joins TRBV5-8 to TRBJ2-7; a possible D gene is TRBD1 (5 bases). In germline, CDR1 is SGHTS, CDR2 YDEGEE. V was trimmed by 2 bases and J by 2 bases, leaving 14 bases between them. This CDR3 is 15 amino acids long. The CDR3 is CASSFSGQGTYEQYF. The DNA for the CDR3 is TGTGCCAGCAGCTTTTCAGGGCAGGGTACCTACGAGCAGTACTTC. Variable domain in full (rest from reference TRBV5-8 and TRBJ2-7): EAGVTQSPTHLIKTRGQQATLRCSPISGHTSVYWYQQALGLGLQFLLWYDEGEERNRGNFPPRFSGRQFPNYSSELNVNALELEDSALYLCASSFSGQGTYEQYFGPGTRLTVT.

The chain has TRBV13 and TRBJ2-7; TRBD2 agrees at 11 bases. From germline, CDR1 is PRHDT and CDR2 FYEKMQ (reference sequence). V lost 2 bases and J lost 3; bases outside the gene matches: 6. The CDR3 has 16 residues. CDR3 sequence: CASSLMGTSGIYEQYF. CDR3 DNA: TGTGCCAGCAGCTTAATGGGGACTAGCGGTATCTACGAGCAGTACTTC.

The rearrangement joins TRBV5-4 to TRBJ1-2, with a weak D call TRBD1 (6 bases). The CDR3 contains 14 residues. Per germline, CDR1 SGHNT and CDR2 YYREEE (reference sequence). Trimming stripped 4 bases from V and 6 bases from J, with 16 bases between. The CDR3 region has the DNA TGTGCCAGCAGCCCTCAGACAGGCAATGATGGCTACACCTTC. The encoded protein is CASSPQTGNDGYTF.

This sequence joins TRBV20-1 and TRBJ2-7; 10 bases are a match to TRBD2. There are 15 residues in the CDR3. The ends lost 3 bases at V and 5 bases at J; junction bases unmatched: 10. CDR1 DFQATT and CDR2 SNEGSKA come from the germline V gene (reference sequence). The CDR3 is CSASPASGGHHEQYF. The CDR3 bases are TGCAGTGCTAGTCCTGCTAGCGGGGGCCATCACGAGCAGTACTTC.

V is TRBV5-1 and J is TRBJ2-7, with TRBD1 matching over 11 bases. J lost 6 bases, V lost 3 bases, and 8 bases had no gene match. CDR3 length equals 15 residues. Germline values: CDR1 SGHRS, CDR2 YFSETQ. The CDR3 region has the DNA TGCGCCAGCAGCTATGGACAGGGGGCGTCTATCGAGCAGTACTTC. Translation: CASSYGQGASIEQYF.